This TCR beta chain is drawn from a study of somatic mutations in cytotoxic T cells in rheumatoid arthritis. Blood donors, with a median age of around 59 years (range roughly 20-80) and roughly 58% female, made up the healthy control group. TCRdb keeps only in-frame clones here, not all; method: immunoSEQ multiplex PCR. The sample shows tens of thousands of clones, more than 80% of them seen only once. V was clipped by 4 bases and J by 4 bases, with 12 bases between them. Germline CDR1 reads SGHKS; CDR2 reads YYEKEE (reference sequence). This CDR3 has 13 residues. The chain recombines TRBV5-5 with TRBJ2-7, with D perhaps TRBD2 (6 bases). This TCR came from a middle-aged man in good health. Source material: CD8+ T cells sorted from blood. The CDR3 bases are TGTGCCAGCAGCCCGCCGCGGGAATACGAGCAGTACTTC. Protein product: CASSPPREYEQYF.